The 23 T cell receptor beta chains below were found in one sample sequenced in a study of neurological immune-mediated disorders. Each CDR3 protein gets one entry after TCRdb re-called the 5' RACE reads with MiXCR. This table has about 46,000 distinct CDR3 sequences, 4.5% appearing once. The sequencing sample was made of PBMCs. The receptors here all came from an older woman with multiple sclerosis.

This clonotype was seen repeatedly, ten times or more. The genes are TRBV7-2 and TRBJ1-3; unclear D gene. Trimming took 1 base from V and 7 from J, leaving 14 bases between them. This CDR3 has 15 amino acids. CDR1 is SGHTA, CDR2 FQGNSA, per germline. CDR3 in amino acids: CASSLVYTSFNTIYF. The DNA for the CDR3 is TGTGCCAGCAGCTTAGTGTACACGTCTTTTAACACCATATATTTT.

This clonotype was recorded at least ten times. This chain joins TRBV4-3 and TRBJ1-3; D uncertain. The CDR3 totals 19 residues. V lost 0 bases, J lost 0 bases, and 18 bases lay in between. Per germline, CDR1 LGHNA and CDR2 YSLEER. The CDR3 sequence is CASSQDRFNVENSGNTIYF. For the CDR3, the DNA is TGCGCCAGCAGCCAAGATCGGTTCAACGTGGAGAACTCTGGAAACACCATATATTTT.

The chain uses TRBV18 and TRBJ2-7, with D possibly TRBD1 on 6 matching bases. V was trimmed by 3 bases and J by 5 bases, leaving 17 bases between them. From germline, CDR1 is KGHSH and CDR2 LQKENI. CDR3 length equals 15 residues. In nucleotides, the CDR3 is TGTGCCAGCTCACCTTCGACAGGCCCCTTTGACGAGCAGTACTTC. Translation gives CASSPSTGPFDEQYF. Full variable domain (outside the CDR3, taken from reference TRBV18 and TRBJ2-7): NAGVMQNPRHLVRRRGQEARLRCSPMKGHSHVYWYRQLPEEGLKFMVYLQKENIIDESGMPKERFSAEFPKEGPSILRIQQVVRGDSAAYFCASSPSTGPFDEQYFGPGTRLTVT.

This clonotype has at least ten counts. The chain employs TRBV21-1 and TRBJ2-3. TRBV21-1 is given as a pseudogene. The CDR3 runs to 15 residues. The CDR3 protein is CASSKSGDLGNTQYF. The CDR3 DNA is TGTGCCAGCAGCAAAAGCGGGGATTTAGGGAATACGCAGTATTTT.

In this sample, this clonotype turned up many times. This chain connects TRBV4-1 to TRBJ2-2, with TRBD1 matching over 7 bases. J was trimmed by 4 bases and V by 3 bases; bases with no gene match: 5. CDR1 is MGHRA and CDR2 is YSYEKL in the germline V gene. This CDR3 has 15 residues. In DNA, the CDR3 is TGCGCCAGCAGCCATAACAGGGGTCGCACCGGGGAGCTGTTTTTT. Residues: CASSHNRGRTGELFF.

The table lists this clonotype with many counts. The J gene is TRBJ1-4, the V gene TRBV7-2; D is ambiguous. The germline V gene encodes CDR1 SGHTA and CDR2 FQGNSA. V lost 4 bases and J lost 4, with 19 bases in between. This CDR3 spans 17 amino acids. CDR3: CASSSVFRGQVNEKLFF. The CDR3 DNA reads TGTGCCAGCAGCTCAGTTTTTCGTGGGCAGGTTAATGAAAAACTGTTTTTT. Looking up the rest from reference TRBV7-2 and TRBJ1-4 gives the full variable domain: GAGVSQSPSNKVTEKGKDVELRCDPISGHTALYWYRQSLGQGLEFLIYFQGNSAPDKSGLPSDRFSAERTGGSVSTLTIQRTQQEDSAVYLCASSSVFRGQVNEKLFFGSGTQLSVL.

The sample holds many counts of this clonotype. The chain links TRBV20-1 to TRBJ2-3; 9 bases map to TRBD2. The junction had 13 bases not matched to a gene; V was cut back by 7 bases and J by 5 bases. Germline CDR1 and CDR2: DFQATT and SNEGSKA (reference sequence). This CDR3 comprises 15 residues. Written as DNA, the CDR3 is TGCAGTGTTGAGGGGATAGCGGGAGTAGAAGATACGCAGTATTTT. Protein product: CSVEGIAGVEDTQYF.

To note about this clonotype: Compared with germline, one end of the junction differs, possibly owing to a read error. The rearrangement joins TRBV10-1 to TRBJ2-1; D is perhaps TRBD2 (5 bases). CDR1 and CDR2 from the germline V gene are WNHNN and SYGVQD (reference sequence). The length of the CDR3 is 14 residues. The CDR3 protein is CASSEGGSSNEQFF. CDR3 sequence (DNA): TGCGCCAGCAGTGAAGGAGGATCCTCCAATGAGCAGTTCTTC.

This clonotype was seen many times. J is TRBJ2-1 and V is TRBV5-1, with 7 bases fitting TRBD2. Germline V CDR1 and CDR2: SGHRS, YFSETQ. The CDR3 has 15 amino acids. Germline trimming cut 7 bases from V and 6 bases from J; bases unmatched to any gene: 13. CDR3 in amino acids: CASSAGRASGNEQFF. In nucleotides, the CDR3 is TGCGCCAGCTCCGCCGGCCGGGCTAGCGGCAATGAGCAGTTCTTC.

This clonotype was seen a handful of times. The rearrangement joins TRBV12-3 or TRBV12-4 to TRBJ2-3; 7 bases align to TRBD1. CDR3 length: 15 amino acids. The V gene end was trimmed by 5 bases and the J gene end by 5 bases; junction bases not matched to a gene: 10. The CDR3 protein is CASSDLTDREDTQYF. CDR3 nucleotides: TGTGCCAGCAGTGACCTGACTGACAGGGAAGATACGCAGTATTTT.

A note on this clonotype: Given a much more abundant clone one base away, this may be a read error. The CDR3 does not close with the conserved phenylalanine or tryptophan, likely indicating a read error. V gene TRBV5-1 combines with J gene TRBJ1-2; TRBD1 aligns across 8 bases. The CDR3 spans 14 residues. Unmatched junction bases numbered 3, after V lost 0 bases and J lost 5 bases. The germline V gene has CDR1 SGHRS and CDR2 YFSETQ. The CDR3 here is CASSLAGGAYGYTL. CDR3 coding DNA: TGCGCCAGCAGCTTGGCAGGGGGCGCGTATGGCTACACCCTC.

In this sample, this clonotype turned up a few times. This chain connects TRBV5-1 to TRBJ2-1; D call uncertain. V was trimmed by 1 base and J by 7 bases, leaving 9 bases between them. This CDR3 contains 13 residues. CDR1 is SGHRS and CDR2 is YFSETQ in the germline V gene. The chain's CDR3 is CASSLNLGNEQFF. CDR3 in DNA: TGCGCCAGCAGCTTGAACTTGGGGAATGAGCAGTTCTTC.

This clonotype came up a few times. An end of the junction does not agree with germline; a read error may underlie this. The chain recombines TRBV12-3 or TRBV12-4 with TRBJ1-5; TRBD1 might be the D (5 bases). The CDR3 loop spans 14 amino acids. The chain's CDR3 is CASTSGHPSQPQNF. In DNA form, the CDR3 reads TGTGCCAGCACCTCGGGGCATCCCAGTCAGCCCCAGAATTTT.

This clonotype showed up many times. The chain joins TRBV10-3 to TRBJ2-6; no definite D call. Germline-derived CDR1 and CDR2 are ENHRY and SYGVKD. Trimming cost V 0 bases and J 1 base, with 16 bases left between them. The CDR3 runs to 19 residues. For the CDR3, the DNA is TGTGCCATCAGTGAGTCCGTTCTGGGCCTTAGGTCTGGGGCCAACGTCCTGACTTTC. Translated: CAISESVLGLRSGANVLTF.

The genes are TRBV11-2 and TRBJ1-6, with D unresolved. The V and J ends lost 3 bases and 5 bases respectively, with 8 bases between them. The CDR3 is 14 amino acids. Germline values: CDR1 SGHAT, CDR2 FQNNGV. The CDR3 loop is CASSFNIDNSPLHF. The CDR3 nucleotides are TGTGCCAGCAGCTTTAATATAGATAATTCACCCCTCCACTTT.

This sequence joins TRBV20-1 and TRBJ2-5; D remains ambiguous. Trimming cost V 6 bases and J 7 bases, with 15 bases left between them. CDR1 is DFQATT and CDR2 is SNEGSKA in the germline V gene (reference sequence). This CDR3 has 12 amino acids. This chain's CDR3 is CSAPRTPRTQYF. The CDR3 region has the DNA TGCAGTGCCCCGCGGACGCCACGGACCCAGTACTTC.

This clonotype was seen a few times. The chain has TRBV7-2 and TRBJ2-3, with D possibly TRBD2 on 6 matching bases. The germline CDR1 and CDR2 sequences are SGHTA and FQGNSA. Between the trimmed V and J ends, which lost 4 bases and 4 bases, there was a span of 9 bases. This CDR3 has 13 amino acids. The CDR3 region has the DNA TGTGCCAGCAGCTCCGGGGGTCCAGATACGCAGTATTTT. Its protein product is CASSSGGPDTQYF.

Many counts were recorded for this clonotype. The rearrangement links TRBV29-1 to TRBJ1-1; 9 positions match TRBD1. Germline values: CDR1 SQVTM, CDR2 ANQGSEA. Losses at the gene ends were 4 bases for V and 5 bases for J; bases not matched to a gene: 2. The CDR3 has 12 residues. This CDR3 is CSVGTGETEAFF. CDR3 in DNA: TGCAGCGTTGGGACAGGGGAAACTGAAGCTTTCTTT.

This clonotype has a count of ten or more. This chain joins TRBV10-1 and TRBJ2-1; 7 nucleotides line up with TRBD1. Trimming cost V 6 bases and J 3 bases; bases outside gene matches: 2. CDR1 and CDR2 from the germline V gene are WNHNN and SYGVQD (reference sequence). CDR3 length equals 13 residues. CDR3 region: CASSTGVYNEQFF. Written as DNA, the CDR3 is TGCGCCAGCAGCACAGGGGTCTACAATGAGCAGTTCTTC.

This clonotype was seen at least ten times. J is TRBJ2-2 and V is TRBV20-1; D is undetermined. V was trimmed by 6 bases and J by 6 bases, leaving 17 bases between them. The CDR3 is made up of 14 amino acids. Germline V gene data show CDR1 as DFQATT and CDR2 as SNEGSKA (reference sequence). The chain's CDR3 is CSAQSGVGAGELFF. Here the CDR3 DNA reads TGCAGTGCGCAGAGTGGGGTTGGCGCCGGGGAGCTGTTTTTT.

To note about this clonotype: This may stem from a read error, because a much larger clone lies one nucleotide away. The chain combines TRBV20-1 with TRBJ2-1; no clear D. The length of the CDR3 is 13 residues. Germline V gives CDR1 DFQATT, CDR2 SNEGSKA (reference sequence). V was pared by 1 base and J by 8 bases, with 12 bases between. Here the CDR3 reads CSARGTSTHEQFF. In DNA, the CDR3 is TGCAGTGCTAGAGGTACCAGTACCCATGAGCAGTTCTTC.

The sample holds many counts of this clonotype. The CDR3 DNA sequence: TGCGCCAGCAGCCAAGATTTGTGGGGCGTCACAGATACGCAGTATTTT. Protein: CASSQDLWGVTDTQYF. This chain uses TRBV4-1 with TRBJ2-3; a weak D match, TRBD1 (5 bases). The germline CDR1 and CDR2 sequences are MGHRA and YSYEKL. V was cut by 0 bases and J by 2 bases, with 12 bases left in between. This CDR3 has 16 amino acids.

This clonotype showed up just a few times. J is TRBJ2-6 and V is TRBV12-3 or TRBV12-4; 7 bases are a match to TRBD1. This CDR3 region has 17 residues. Germline trimming cut 5 bases from V and 0 bases from J; bases unmatched to any gene: 7. CDR3 nucleotides: TGTGCCAGCAGTAAAGGGACAGACCACTCTGGGGCCAACGTCCTGACTTTC. Protein sequence: CASSKGTDHSGANVLTF.